This TCR beta chain was retrieved from a study of identical twins. Regarding this clonotype: The antigen remains undetermined.

Study-wide points: There were fewer insertions in abundant cord blood beta clonotypes, but memory repertoires showed no such pattern.

The authors used template switching to add a universal primer site and gave cDNA unique molecular identifiers. TCRdb re-derived calls from the 5' RACE reads in MiXCR, one entry per CDR3 protein. The sample contains 200,000 to 250,000 distinct CDR3 sequences, 5.5% to 7% of which appear only once. V was pared by 5 bases and J by 4 bases, with 5 bases of the junction left unmatched. The CDR3 is made up of 14 amino acids. Looked up from germline, CDR1 is SGHAT and CDR2 is FQNNGV. These data were also reused for a study on yellow fever vaccine responses in identical twins.

Sequenced material: memory (CD45RO+) T cells sorted from blood. This sequence originates from a woman aged 18-29 years in good health. V is TRBV11-2 and J is TRBJ2-7; 10 bases agree with TRBD1. The CDR3 DNA reads as TGTGCCAGCAGCCCCGGACAGGGGGGATACGAGCAGTACGTC. It codes for CASSPGQGGYEQYV.